These 7 T cell receptor beta chains originate from one sample sequenced in a study of cytomegalovirus exposure and HLA in healthy donors. Profiled with immunoSEQ multiplex PCR; TCRdb holds only in-frame clones, not every one. There are about 200,000 clones in the sample; about 82% occur only once, and over 1.3% lies in the top ten. The sample comprised PBMCs. The source is a woman between 18 and 29 years old in good health and CMV-seronegative.

This chain uses TRBV10-3 with TRBJ2-2, with a weak D call TRBD1 (6 bases). The germline CDR1 and CDR2 sequences are ENHRY and SYGVKD. V dropped 6 bases and J dropped 7 bases, with 18 bases sitting between them. The CDR3 consists of 15 residues. The CDR3 loop reads CAIRKRTGYNGELFF. DNA of the CDR3: TGTGCCATCAGGAAACGTACAGGGTACAACGGGGAGCTGTTTTTT.

This chain uses TRBV7-9 with TRBJ1-2; 7 positions agree with TRBD1. In germline, CDR1 is SEHNR, CDR2 FQNEAQ (reference sequence). The CDR3 length is 15 residues. Trimming took 2 bases from V and 4 from J; bases not matched to a gene: 7. CDR3 in DNA: TGTGCCAGCAGCTTAACGAGGGGGCAAGGCTATGGCTACACCTTC. This translates into CASSLTRGQGYGYTF.

This chain links TRBV11-2 with TRBJ2-7; 10 bases fit TRBD2. Germline CDR1 is SGHAT and CDR2 is FQNNGV. CDR3 length equals 18 residues. V gave up 1 base and J gave up 1 base; unmatched junction bases: 10. Here the CDR3 reads CASSLGGPSGGFSYEQYF. Here the CDR3 DNA reads TGTGCCAGCAGCTTAGGTGGGCCTAGCGGGGGCTTTTCCTACGAGCAGTACTTC.

The V call is TRBV11-2, the J call TRBJ2-7; TRBD2 matches 14 bases. The germline CDR1 and CDR2 sequences are SGHAT and FQNNGV. The CDR3 length is 18 residues. V trimming: 5 bases; J trimming: 2 bases; junction bases outside the gene matches: 11. CDR3: CASSPPGLAGAIAYEQYF. Here the CDR3 DNA reads TGTGCCAGCAGCCCGCCGGGACTAGCGGGAGCGATCGCCTACGAGCAGTACTTC. Full variable domain (rest looked up from reference TRBV11-2 and TRBJ2-7): EAGVAQSPRYKIIEKRQSVAFWCNPISGHATLYWYQQILGQGPKLLIQFQNNGVVDDSQLPKDRFSAERLKGVDSTLKIQPAKLEDSAVYLCASSPPGLAGAIAYEQYFGPGTRLTVT.

This CDR3 reads CASSRQKNSPLHF. As DNA, the CDR3 is TGTGCCAGCAGCCGACAGAAGAATTCACCCCTCCACTTT. The chain joins TRBV6-5 to TRBJ1-6, with D tentatively TRBD1 (5 bases). V was pared by 6 bases and J by 7 bases, with 10 bases between. The CDR3 is 13 residues long. From germline, CDR1 is MNHEY and CDR2 SVGAGI.

A remark on this clone: A read error may produce the germline difference seen at one junction end. V is TRBV7-9 and J is TRBJ2-7, with D perhaps TRBD1 (6 bases). Germline V gene lookup returns CDR1 SEHNR and CDR2 FQNEAQ (reference sequence). The CDR3 consists of 14 residues. The CDR3 protein is CASSNDRIFYEQYF. CDR3 nucleotides: TGTGCCAGCAGCAATGACAGGATTTTTTACGAGCAGTATTTC. Combining the CDR3 with reference TRBV7-9 and TRBJ2-7 gives the whole variable domain DTGVSQNPRHKITKRGQNVTFRCDPISEHNRLYWYRQTLGQGPEFLTYFQNEAQLEKSRLLSDRFSAERPKGSFSTLEIQRTEQGDSAMYLCASSNDRIFYEQYFGPGTRLTVT.

This clone was detected a few times. V and J are TRBV30 and TRBJ2-3, with 10 bases identical to TRBD1. Germline V gene sequence: CDR1 GTSNPN, CDR2 SVGIG (reference sequence). The CDR3 is 15 residues long. Unmatched junction bases numbered 8, after V lost 3 bases and J lost 5 bases. In DNA, the CDR3 is TGTGCCTGGAGCCTCAGGACAGGGGGGGGAGATACGCAGTATTTT. Translated, it gives CAWSLRTGGGDTQYF.